One and the same sample provided the 19 T cell receptor beta chains below, sequenced in a study of cytomegalovirus exposure and HLA in healthy donors. Sequencing was performed with immunoSEQ multiplex PCR; in TCRdb, only in-frame clones are kept and a portion is missing. The sample records approximately 200,000 clones, roughly 82% being singletons. The source material was PBMCs. All receptors derive from a man younger than 35 in good health and CMV-seropositive.

The chain has TRBV27 and TRBJ2-7; D unresolved. The germline V and J ends were trimmed by 5 bases and 0 bases, with 5 bases remaining between them. Germline V gives CDR1 MNHEY, CDR2 SMNVEV (reference sequence). There are 12 residues in the CDR3. CDR3 residues: CASSINSYEQYF. The CDR3 DNA is TGTGCCAGCAGTATTAACTCCTACGAGCAGTACTTC.

The chain links TRBV9 to TRBJ1-2; TRBD1 matches 9 bases. V shed 5 bases, J shed 4 bases, and the junction held 3 bases outside the gene matches. Germline CDR1 SGDLS, CDR2 YYNGEE. The CDR3 loop spans 13 amino acids. The CDR3 DNA follows: TGTGCCAGCAGTGACAGGGGGACCTATGGCTACACCTTC. Amino acid sequence: CASSDRGTYGYTF.

The chain is built from TRBV5-1 and TRBJ1-4; the match to TRBD1 covers 7 bases. Germline CDR1 and CDR2: SGHRS and YFSETQ. Trimming took 0 bases from V and 3 from J; bases not matched to a gene: 5. CDR3 length: 16 residues. The CDR3 sequence is CASSLDRQGPNEKLFF. The CDR3 region has the DNA TGCGCCAGCAGCTTGGATAGACAGGGACCTAATGAAAAACTGTTTTTT.

The gene calls are TRBV9 and TRBJ2-1; 11 bases agree with TRBD2. Germline lookup yields CDR1 SGDLS and CDR2 YYNGEE. V lost 6 bases to trimming and J lost 5 bases; unmatched junction nucleotides: 22. The CDR3 runs 20 residues. CDR3 amino acids: CASTRREGLAGGPAHNEQFF. CDR3 nucleotide sequence: TGTGCCAGCACCCGACGGGAGGGGTTAGCGGGAGGGCCGGCTCACAATGAGCAGTTCTTC.

The chain joins TRBV7-6 to TRBJ1-5; D gene ambiguous. V was shortened by 0 bases and J by 7 bases, with 10 bases between the two germline ends. The CDR3 runs 14 residues. CDR1 and CDR2 from the germline V gene are SGHVS and FNYEAQ. The CDR3 DNA sequence: TGTGCCAGCAGCTTAGCCGGGATAAACCAGCCCCAGCATTTT. Translating it yields CASSLAGINQPQHF.

The chain employs TRBV28 and TRBJ2-7, with 7 bases that match TRBD2. V lost 7 bases, J lost 7 bases, and 13 bases stayed unmatched. Germline-derived CDR1 and CDR2 are MDHEN and SYDVKM. This CDR3 is 14 amino acids long. The CDR3 here is CASKEEGGRQEQYF. The CDR3 coding sequence is TGTGCCAGCAAGGAGGAGGGCGGGAGACAGGAGCAGTACTTC.

J is TRBJ2-7 and V is TRBV2, with D possibly TRBD2 on 6 matching bases. The germline V gene has CDR1 SNHLY and CDR2 FYNNEI. V dropped 1 base and J dropped 3 bases, with 13 bases sitting between them. This CDR3 has 15 amino acids. For the CDR3, the DNA is TGTGCCAGCAGTGAAGGGACCGGGGGATTCTACGAGCAGTACTTC. This codes for CASSEGTGGFYEQYF. The full variable domain, completed using reference TRBV2 and TRBJ2-7, is EPEVTQTPSHQVTQMGQEVILRCVPISNHLYFYWYRQILGQKVEFLVSFYNNEISEKSEIFDDQFSVERPDGSNFTLKIRSTKLEDSAMYFCASSEGTGGFYEQYFGPGTRLTVT.

The V call is TRBV19, the J call TRBJ1-5, with 9 positions matching TRBD1. The CDR3 spans 17 residues. Per germline, CDR1 LNHDA and CDR2 SQIVND (reference sequence). Trimming at V came to 4 bases and at J to 6 bases, leaving 13 bases not matched to a gene. The CDR3, as DNA: TGTGCCAGTAGTACCGGGACAGGGAGGAGCCCGGGTCAGCCCCAGCATTTT. Protein product: CASSTGTGRSPGQPQHF.

This sequence joins TRBV27 and TRBJ2-5, with 12 bases matching TRBD2. The CDR3 runs to 16 residues. Germline V gene data show CDR1 as MNHEY and CDR2 as SMNVEV (reference sequence). Trimming took 5 bases from V and 3 from J; bases not matched to a gene: 7. DNA of the CDR3: TGTGCCAGCAGTCTTTTGCTAGCGGGAGGGAAAGAGACCCAGTACTTC. Amino acids: CASSLLLAGGKETQYF.

The rearrangement links TRBV5-1 to TRBJ2-7, with 7 bases matching TRBD2. Trimming at V came to 4 bases and at J to 4 bases, leaving 8 bases not matched to a gene. CDR3 length: 14 amino acids. Per germline, CDR1 SGHRS and CDR2 YFSETQ. Here the CDR3 DNA reads TGCGCCAGCAGCCCAGCGACTAGCTCGTACGAGCAGTACTTC. Its translation: CASSPATSSYEQYF.

The rearrangement joins TRBV9 to TRBJ1-1, with 8 bases matching TRBD1. Germline CDR1 is SGDLS and CDR2 is YYNGEE. The CDR3 totals 16 residues. Trimming at V came to 3 bases and at J to 4 bases, leaving 11 bases not matched to a gene. CDR3 nucleotides: TGTGCCAGCAGCGACGAAGTATCCACAGGGGGCACTGAAGCTTTCTTT. Amino acids: CASSDEVSTGGTEAFF.

This chain joins TRBV7-2 and TRBJ2-1; 8 nucleotides agree with TRBD2. V shed 10 bases, J shed 4 bases, and the junction held 6 bases outside the gene matches. CDR1 SGHTA and CDR2 FQGNSA come from the germline V gene. The CDR3 covers 13 residues. CDR3 bases: TGTGCCACCCGGGGGGGAACTTACAATGAGCAGTTCTTC. Encoded protein: CATRGGTYNEQFF.

This chain connects TRBV9 to TRBJ2-7; a weak D match, TRBD1 (6 bases). Trimming shortened V by 4 bases and J by 4 bases, and 15 bases separated the two germline ends. The V gene's germline CDR1 is SGDLS and CDR2 YYNGEE. This CDR3 has 14 residues. CDR3 protein: CASSYRDQGYEQYF. CDR3 bases: TGTGCCAGCAGCTACAGGGACCAAGGTTACGAGCAGTACTTC.

This chain links TRBV29-1 with TRBJ1-5, with 8 bases matching TRBD1. Germline V gene data show CDR1 as SQVTM and CDR2 as ANQGSEA. This CDR3 has 13 amino acids. V shed 6 bases, J shed 3 bases, and the junction held 4 bases outside the gene matches. The CDR3: CSVAGQDNQPQHF. As DNA, the CDR3 is TGCAGCGTCGCGGGACAGGACAATCAGCCCCAGCATTTT.

The V and J genes are TRBV14 and TRBJ2-1; 8 nucleotides align to TRBD1. The CDR3 extends over 15 amino acids. Unmatched junction bases numbered 14, after V lost 6 bases and J lost 10 bases. CDR1 and CDR2 from the germline V gene are SGHDN and FVKESK. The chain's CDR3 is CASRLTGGPLREQFF. CDR3 coding DNA: TGTGCCAGCAGACTTACAGGGGGTCCCCTTCGGGAGCAGTTCTTC.

The J gene is TRBJ2-3, the V gene TRBV19; 12 bases match TRBD2. The CDR3 is 20 amino acids. The V gene end was trimmed by 6 bases and the J gene end by 5 bases; junction bases not matched to a gene: 21. The germline gives CDR1 LNHDA, CDR2 SQIVND (reference sequence). The CDR3 region is CASSNPRSLAGGENRDTQYF. CDR3 nucleotide sequence: TGTGCCAGTAGCAACCCGAGGTCCCTAGCGGGAGGGGAGAATAGAGATACGCAGTATTTT.

The chain employs TRBV5-4 and TRBJ2-7, with D possibly being TRBD2 (6 bases). Germline V lookup: CDR1 SGHNT, CDR2 YYREEE (reference sequence). This CDR3 has 14 residues. V lost 6 bases and J 9 bases, leaving 22 bases between the germline ends. In DNA form, the CDR3 reads TGTGCCAGCACCAACTTGGGCGGGTTTAGCGGGCAGTACTTC. Translated: CASTNLGGFSGQYF.

V gene TRBV9 combines with J gene TRBJ2-1; TRBD1 aligns across 9 bases. With V trimmed by 2 bases and J by 7 bases, 13 bases remained unmatched. This CDR3 has 17 residues. The germline V gene encodes CDR1 SGDLS and CDR2 YYNGEE. The CDR3 here is CASSVRQGVVFSNEQFF. The CDR3 bases are TGTGCCAGCAGCGTTAGACAGGGGGTCGTTTTTTCTAATGAGCAGTTCTTC.

The chain carries TRBV6-5 and TRBJ2-7; tentative D call: TRBD2 (5 bases). V gave up 2 bases and J gave up 7 bases, with 9 bases separating them. Looked up from germline, CDR1 is MNHEY and CDR2 is SVGAGI. The CDR3 runs 12 residues. In DNA, the CDR3 is TGTGCCAGCAGTTACCTATCGGGGGAGCAGTACTTC. It codes for CASSYLSGEQYF.